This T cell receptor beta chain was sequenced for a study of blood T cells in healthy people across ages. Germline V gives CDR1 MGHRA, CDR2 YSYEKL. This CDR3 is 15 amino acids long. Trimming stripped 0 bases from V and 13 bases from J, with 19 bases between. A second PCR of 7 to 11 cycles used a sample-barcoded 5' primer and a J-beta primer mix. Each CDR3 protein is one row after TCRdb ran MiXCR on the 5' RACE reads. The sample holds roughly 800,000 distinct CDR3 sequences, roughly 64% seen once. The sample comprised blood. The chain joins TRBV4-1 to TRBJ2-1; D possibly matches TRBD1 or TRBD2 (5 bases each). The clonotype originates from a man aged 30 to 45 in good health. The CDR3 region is CASSQDIGTGETQFF. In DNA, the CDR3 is TGCGCCAGCAGCCAAGACATAGGGACCGGAGAGACCCAGTTCTTC.